This TCR beta chain was found in a study of blood T cells in healthy people across ages. Notes on the study in general: Relative to aged donors, long-lived donors carried more naive CD4+ cells and displayed higher diversity. Per million T cells, the diversity of TCR beta decreased roughly linearly as age advanced.

Next came a second PCR, run for about 7 to 12 cycles, which used a sample-barcoded 5' primer along with a J-beta primer mix. TCRdb used MiXCR to reprocess the 5' RACE reads, holding one entry per CDR3 protein. The data contain about a million distinct CDR3 sequences, just over 50% of them singletons. With V trimmed by 5 bases and J by 7 bases, 10 bases remained unmatched. The CDR3 consists of 16 residues. Points on this clonotype: What it binds is not known.

Sequencing was done on a sample of blood. This clonotype originated in a woman aged 55-70 years in good health. The gene calls are TRBV12-3 or TRBV12-4 and TRBJ2-1; TRBD2 agrees at 11 bases. This CDR3 reads CASSTHSGRAGNEQFF. Here the CDR3 DNA reads TGTGCCAGCAGTACCCATAGCGGGAGGGCAGGGAATGAGCAGTTCTTC.